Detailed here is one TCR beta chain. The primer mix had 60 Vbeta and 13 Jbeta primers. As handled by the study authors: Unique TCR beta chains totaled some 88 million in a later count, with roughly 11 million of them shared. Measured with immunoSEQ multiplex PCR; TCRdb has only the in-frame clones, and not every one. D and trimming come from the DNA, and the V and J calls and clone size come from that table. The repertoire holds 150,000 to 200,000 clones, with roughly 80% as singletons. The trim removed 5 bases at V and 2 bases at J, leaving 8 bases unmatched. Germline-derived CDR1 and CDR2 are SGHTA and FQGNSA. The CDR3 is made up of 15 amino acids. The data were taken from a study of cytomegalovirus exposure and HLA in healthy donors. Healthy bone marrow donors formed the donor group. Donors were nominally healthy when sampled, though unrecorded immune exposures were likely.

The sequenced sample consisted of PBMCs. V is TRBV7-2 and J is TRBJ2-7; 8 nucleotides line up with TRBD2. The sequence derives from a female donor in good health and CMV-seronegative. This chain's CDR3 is CASSAQAGATYEQYF. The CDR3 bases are TGTGCCAGCAGCGCCCAAGCGGGAGCGACCTACGAGCAGTACTTC.